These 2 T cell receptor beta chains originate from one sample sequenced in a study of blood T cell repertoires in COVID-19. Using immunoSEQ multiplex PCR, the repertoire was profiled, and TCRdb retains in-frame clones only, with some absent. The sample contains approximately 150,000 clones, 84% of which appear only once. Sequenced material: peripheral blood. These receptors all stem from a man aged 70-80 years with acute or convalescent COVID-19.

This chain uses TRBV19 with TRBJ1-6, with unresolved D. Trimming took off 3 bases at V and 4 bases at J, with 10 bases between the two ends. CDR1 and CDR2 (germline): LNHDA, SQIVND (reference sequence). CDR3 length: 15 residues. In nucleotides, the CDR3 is TGTGCCAGTAGTATGCAGAGGGTATATAATTCACCCCTCCACTTT. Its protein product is CASSMQRVYNSPLHF.

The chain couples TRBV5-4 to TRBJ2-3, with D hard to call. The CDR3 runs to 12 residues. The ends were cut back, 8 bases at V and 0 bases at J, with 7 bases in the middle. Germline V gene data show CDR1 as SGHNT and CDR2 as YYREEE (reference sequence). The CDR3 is CARLPSTDTQYF. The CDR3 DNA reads TGTGCCAGGCTACCGAGCACAGATACGCAGTATTTT.